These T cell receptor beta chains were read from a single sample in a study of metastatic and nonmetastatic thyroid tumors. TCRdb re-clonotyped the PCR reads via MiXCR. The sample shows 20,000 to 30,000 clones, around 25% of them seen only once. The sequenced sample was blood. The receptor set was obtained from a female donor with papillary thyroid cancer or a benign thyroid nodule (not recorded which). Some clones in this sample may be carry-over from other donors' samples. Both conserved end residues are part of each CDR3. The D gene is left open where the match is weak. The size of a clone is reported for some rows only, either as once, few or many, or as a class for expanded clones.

CASSTLDRVRYNEQFF	TGTGCCAGTAGCACCCTAGACAGGGTGCGCTACAATGAGCAGTTCTTC	medium-sized	TRBV19	TRBJ2-1	TRBD1
CAPCPGGIAKLFF	TGTGCCCCTTGCCCAGGGGGCATTGCAAAACTGTTTTTT	medium-sized	TRBV13	TRBJ1-4	TRBD1
CASQGGTEKLFF	TGTGCCAGTCAGGGAGGGACTGAAAAACTGTTTTTT	many	TRBV19	TRBJ1-4	.
CASTERTKTHKPQHF	TGTGCCAGCACCGAAAGAACCAAAACACATAAGCCCCAGCATTTT	.	TRBV6-1	TRBJ1-5	.
CASSLDRMVYEQYF	TGCGCCAGCAGCCTTGACAGAATGGTCTACGAGCAGTACTTC	.	TRBV5-1	TRBJ2-7	.
CASSFLGQESYEQYF	TGTGCCAGCAGTTTTCTTGGACAGGAGTCCTACGAGCAGTACTTC	.	TRBV28	TRBJ2-7	TRBD1
CAISEVAGELFF	TGTGCCATCAGTGAGGTCGCCGGGGAGCTGTTTTTT	many	TRBV10-3	TRBJ2-2	.
CASSAGARPATNEKLFF	TGTGCCAGCAGTGCGGGGGCCCGGCCAGCAACTAATGAAAAACTGTTTTTT	.	TRBV2	TRBJ1-4	.
CASSLSGGSQPQHF	TGTGCCAGCAGTTTATCGGGAGGGAGCCAGCCCCAGCATTTT	.	TRBV27	TRBJ1-5	.
CASSSGGGSTEAFF	TGTGCCAGCAGTTCGGGAGGGGGGAGCACTGAAGCTTTCTTT	.	TRBV28	TRBJ1-1	.
CSAISLREMAGELFF	TGCAGTGCTATTTCTCTACGAGAAATGGCCGGGGAGCTGTTTTTT	.	TRBV20-1	TRBJ2-2	.
CASSLGAQGLWEKLFF	TGTGCCAGCAGCTTGGGGGCCCAGGGACTCTGGGAAAAACTGTTTTTT	.	TRBV5-6	TRBJ1-4	.
CASSRRGFGGNTIYF	TGTGCCAGCAGCCGCCGCGGGTTCGGTGGAAACACCATATATTTT	many	TRBV12-3/TRBV12-4	TRBJ1-3	.
CASSFTPGLAGNEQYF	TGTGCCAGCAGCTTCACTCCGGGACTAGCCGGTAACGAGCAGTACTTC	many	TRBV13	TRBJ2-7	TRBD2
CSARSDGRGRAGSTDTQYF	TGCAGTGCTAGGTCTGACGGTCGCGGGAGGGCCGGGAGCACAGATACGCAGTATTTT	many	TRBV20-1	TRBJ2-3	TRBD2
CASSPLDQNTEAFF	TGTGCCAGCAGCCCCCTAGACCAAAACACTGAAGCTTTCTTT	.	TRBV3-1	TRBJ1-1	.
CASSLRPSGGNEQFF	TGTGCCAGCAGCTTAAGGCCTAGCGGGGGGAATGAGCAGTTCTTC	.	TRBV11-1	TRBJ2-1	TRBD2
CSARPATGMTLYEQFF	TGCAGTGCTAGACCCGCGACAGGGATGACTCTCTATGAGCAGTTCTTC	medium-sized	TRBV20-1	TRBJ2-1	TRBD1
CASSWRTSGQETQYF	TGTGCCAGCAGCTGGCGGACTAGCGGCCAAGAGACCCAGTACTTC	many	TRBV11-2	TRBJ2-5	TRBD2
CASRPFDNNSPLHF	TGTGCCAGCAGGCCTTTTGACAATAATTCACCCCTCCACTTT	medium-sized	TRBV28	TRBJ1-6	.
CASSFGEGHTDTQYF	.	medium-sized	TRBV27	TRBJ2-3	.
CAISLQAGSGTGELFF	TGTGCCATCAGCCTTCAAGCCGGGAGTGGGACCGGGGAGCTGTTTTTT	.	TRBV12-3/TRBV12-4	TRBJ2-2	.
CASSPRNTDTQYF	TGTGCCAGCAGCCCAAGGAACACAGATACGCAGTATTTT	.	TRBV9	TRBJ2-3	.
CAGTEGAVAFF	TGTGCCGGCACCGAGGGGGCAGTCGCTTTCTTT	many	TRBV5-5	TRBJ1-1	TRBD1
CSASGGGVNYGYTF	TGCAGTGCTAGTGGCGGGGGGGTGAACTATGGCTACACCTTC	many	TRBV20-1	TRBJ1-2	.
CSARDQAGGTNYGYTF	TGCAGTGCTAGAGATCAAGCGGGGGGGACTAACTATGGCTACACCTTC	.	TRBV20-1	TRBJ1-2	.
CSARDGGGAGETQYF	TGCAGTGCTAGAGATGGCGGGGGGGCCGGAGAGACCCAGTACTTC	.	TRBV20-1	TRBJ2-5	TRBD2
CSAREWQYNQPQHF	TGCAGTGCTAGAGAGTGGCAGTACAATCAGCCCCAGCATTTT	medium-sized	TRBV20-1	TRBJ1-5	.
CASSYGGTDLYGYTF	TGTGCCAGCAGTTACGGAGGGACAGACCTATATGGCTACACCTTC	.	TRBV6-6	TRBJ1-2	TRBD1
CASSPGGRCTEAFF	TGCGCCAGCAGTCCAGGTGGCCGGTGCACTGAAGCTTTCTTT	.	TRBV10-1	TRBJ1-1	.
CSARGTTRGLAGDYNEQFF	TGCAGTGCTAGAGGGACAACGCGGGGACTAGCCGGAGATTACAATGAGCAGTTCTTC	many	TRBV20-1	TRBJ2-1	TRBD2
CAISDGDQPQHF	TGTGCCATCAGTGATGGGGATCAGCCCCAGCATTTT	.	TRBV10-3	TRBJ1-5	.
CASSQGWELADTQYF	TGTGCCAGCAGCCAAGGATGGGAGTTGGCGGATACGCAGTATTTT	many	TRBV3-1	TRBJ2-3	.
CASSLVLQGGAYTF	TGTGCCAGCAGCTTAGTCCTCCAGGGGGGAGCCTACACCTTC	.	TRBV7-2	TRBJ1-2	TRBD1
CASSTQDSNQPQHF	TGTGCCAGCAGCACTCAAGACTCAAATCAGCCCCAGCATTTT	.	TRBV9	TRBJ1-5	.
CSATQPQGAGELFF	TGCAGTGCCACTCAACCCCAAGGGGCCGGGGAGCTGTTTTTT	many	TRBV20-1	TRBJ2-2	.
CASSPTDALTTEAFF	TGTGCCAGTAGTCCGACCGACGCTTTAACCACTGAAGCTTTCTTT	.	TRBV19	TRBJ1-1	.
CASTDLVRGSNQPQHF	TGTGCCAGTACTGATCTGGTCAGGGGCTCCAATCAGCCCCAGCATTTT	many	TRBV19	TRBJ1-5	.
CASSEFGRSYGYTF	TGTGCCAGCAGTGAATTCGGGCGCTCCTATGGCTACACCTTC	medium-sized	TRBV6-1	TRBJ1-2	.